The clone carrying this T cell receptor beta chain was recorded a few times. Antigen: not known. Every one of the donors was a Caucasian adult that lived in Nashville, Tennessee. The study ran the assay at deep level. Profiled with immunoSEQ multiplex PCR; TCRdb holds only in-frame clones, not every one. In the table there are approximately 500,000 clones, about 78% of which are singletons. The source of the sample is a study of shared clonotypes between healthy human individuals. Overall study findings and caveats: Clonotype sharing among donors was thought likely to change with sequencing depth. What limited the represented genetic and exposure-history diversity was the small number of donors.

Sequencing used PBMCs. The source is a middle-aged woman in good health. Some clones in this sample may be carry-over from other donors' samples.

In DNA form, the CDR3 reads TGCGCCAGCAGCTTGGAGGACAGGGGTGGTAATGAGCAGTTCTTC. Its protein is CASSLEDRGGNEQFF. The chain combines TRBV5-1 with TRBJ2-1; the match to TRBD1 covers 9 bases. The CDR3 sequence is 15 residues long. V gave up 0 bases and J gave up 7 bases; unmatched junction bases: 5. CDR1 is SGHRS and CDR2 is YFSETQ in the germline V gene.